The clone carrying this T cell receptor beta chain was detected ten times or more. Antigen specificity is unknown. CDR3 length equals 16 residues. Germline V gene sequence: CDR1 SGHAT, CDR2 FQNNGV. Trimming left V 5 bases short and J 4 bases short, with 15 bases between. This record comes from a study of T-cell reconstitution after alpha-beta-depleted transplantation in children. Study-wide findings and caveats: Counts and diversity of T cells one year after transplant came mostly from newly produced T cells. At day 60, the high TCRbeta diversity found in some patients originated from recipient T cells and thymic progenitors that had survived. Two months or so post-transplant, alpha-beta T cells reportedly derived from several hundred expanded graft clones.

Unique molecular identifiers were incorporated when the TCRbeta library was constructed. TCRdb re-analysed the PCR reads in MiXCR, keeping a single row per CDR3 protein. The data show under 300,000 distinct CDR3 sequences, 11% seen once. The specimen comprised peripheral blood, sampled 180 days after TCRalphabeta/CD19-depleted stem cell transplant. The sequence was collected from a male patient between 2 and 10 years old who had a stem cell transplant for chronic granulomatous disease, so the T cells may come from the graft donor. The rearrangement joins TRBV11-2 to TRBJ1-6; unclear D gene. The CDR3 nucleotides are TGTGCCAGCAGCCTAGGAGGCGGGAGTTATAATTCACCCCTCCACTTT. It codes for CASSLGGGSYNSPLHF.